The text below deals with one T cell receptor beta chain. Treatment meaning: 15 to 20 received Ad26.COV2.S at low or high dose, single or two shots; about 5 received placebo; per-sample allocation not given. The investigators took samples on day 63 after the first vaccine or placebo injection. The V end lost 0 bases, the J end lost 0 bases, and 9 bases lay between the germline ends. Per germline, CDR1 ENHRY and CDR2 SYGVKD. This CDR3 is 15 amino acids long. The data were obtained in a study of Ad26.COV2.S vaccination and SARS-CoV-2 variants. The overall study: The COV1001 Ad26.COV2.S trial arm included the donor.

The protocol was immunoSEQ multiplex PCR, while the TCRdb copy is restricted to in-frame clones and leaves out a portion. The sample carries 200,000 to 250,000 clones, around nine tenths recorded once. This receptor was taken from a person between 18 and 60 years old who received the Ad26.COV2.S COVID-19 vaccine or a placebo. V is TRBV10-3 and J is TRBJ2-7; D is perhaps TRBD1 (6 bases). This specimen was peripheral blood, taken in a trial of Ad26.COV2.S vaccine versus placebo. CDR3 in amino acids: CAISESPRGSYEQYF. CDR3 in DNA: TGTGCCATCAGTGAGTCACCCAGGGGCTCCTACGAGCAGTACTTC.